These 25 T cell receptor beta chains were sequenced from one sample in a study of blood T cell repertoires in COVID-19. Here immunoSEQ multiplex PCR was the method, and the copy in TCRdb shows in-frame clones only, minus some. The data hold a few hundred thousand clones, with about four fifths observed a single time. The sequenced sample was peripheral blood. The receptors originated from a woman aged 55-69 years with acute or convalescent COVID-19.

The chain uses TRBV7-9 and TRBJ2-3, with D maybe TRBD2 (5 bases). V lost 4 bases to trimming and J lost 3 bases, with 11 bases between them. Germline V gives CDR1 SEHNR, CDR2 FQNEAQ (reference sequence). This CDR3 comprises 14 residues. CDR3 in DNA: TGTGCCAGCAGCTCGACGAGGGAAACAGATACGCAGTATTTT. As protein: CASSSTRETDTQYF. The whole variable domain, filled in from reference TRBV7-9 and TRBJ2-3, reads DTGVSQNPRHKITKRGQNVTFRCDPISEHNRLYWYRQTLGQGPEFLTYFQNEAQLEKSRLLSDRFSAERPKGSFSTLEIQRTEQGDSAMYLCASSSTRETDTQYFGPGTRLTVL.

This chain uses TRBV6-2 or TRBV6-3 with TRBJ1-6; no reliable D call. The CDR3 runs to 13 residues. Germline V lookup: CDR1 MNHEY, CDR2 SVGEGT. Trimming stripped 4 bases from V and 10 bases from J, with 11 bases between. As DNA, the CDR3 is TGTGCCAGCAGTTTCGGGGTTGGATCACCCCTCCACTTT. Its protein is CASSFGVGSPLHF.

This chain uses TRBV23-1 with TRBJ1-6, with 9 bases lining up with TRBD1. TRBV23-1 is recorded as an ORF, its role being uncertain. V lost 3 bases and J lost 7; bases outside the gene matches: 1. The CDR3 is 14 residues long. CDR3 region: CASSHGQGNSPLHF. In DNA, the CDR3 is TGCGCCAGCAGTCATGGACAGGGGAATTCACCCCTCCACTTT.

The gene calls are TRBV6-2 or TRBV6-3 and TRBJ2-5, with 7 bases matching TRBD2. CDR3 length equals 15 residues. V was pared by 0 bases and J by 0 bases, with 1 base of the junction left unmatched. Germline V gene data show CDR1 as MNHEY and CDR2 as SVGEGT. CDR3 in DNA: TGTGCCAGCAGTTACTCGGGGGGGTACCAAGAGACCCAGTACTTC. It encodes CASSYSGGYQETQYF.

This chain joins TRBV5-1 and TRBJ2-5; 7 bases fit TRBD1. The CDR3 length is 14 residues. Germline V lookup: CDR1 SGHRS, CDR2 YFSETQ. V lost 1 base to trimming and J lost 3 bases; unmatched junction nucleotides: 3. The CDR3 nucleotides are TGCGCCAGCAGCTTGTGGGGGACAGAAGAGACCCAGTACTTC. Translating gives CASSLWGTEETQYF.

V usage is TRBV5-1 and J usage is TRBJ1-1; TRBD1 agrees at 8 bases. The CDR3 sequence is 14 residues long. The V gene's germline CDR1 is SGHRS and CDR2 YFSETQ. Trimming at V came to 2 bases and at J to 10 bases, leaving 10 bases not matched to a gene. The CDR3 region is CASSFGDRLVGAFF. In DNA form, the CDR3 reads TGCGCCAGCAGCTTCGGGGACAGGCTGGTGGGAGCTTTCTTT.

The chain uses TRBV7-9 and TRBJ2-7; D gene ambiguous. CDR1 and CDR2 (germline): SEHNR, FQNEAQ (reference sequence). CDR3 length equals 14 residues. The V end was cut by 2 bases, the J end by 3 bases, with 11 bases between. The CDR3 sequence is CASSLSGQFYEQYF. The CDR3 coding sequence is TGTGCCAGCAGCTTATCGGGTCAGTTCTACGAGCAGTACTTC.

The CDR3 bases are TGTGCCAGCAGCTTGTCGTCGGACACTGAAGCTTTCTTT. Its protein is CASSLSSDTEAFF. The chain recombines TRBV5-4 with TRBJ1-1; no clear D. Germline lookup yields CDR1 SGHNT and CDR2 YYREEE (reference sequence). V gave up 1 base and J gave up 3 bases, with 7 bases separating them. The CDR3 is 13 residues long.

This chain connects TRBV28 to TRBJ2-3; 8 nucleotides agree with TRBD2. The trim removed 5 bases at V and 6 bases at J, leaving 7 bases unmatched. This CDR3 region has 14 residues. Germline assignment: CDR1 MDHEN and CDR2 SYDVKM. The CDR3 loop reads CASSPGTSWDTQYF. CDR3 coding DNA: TGTGCCAGCAGTCCCGGGACTAGTTGGGATACGCAGTATTTT.

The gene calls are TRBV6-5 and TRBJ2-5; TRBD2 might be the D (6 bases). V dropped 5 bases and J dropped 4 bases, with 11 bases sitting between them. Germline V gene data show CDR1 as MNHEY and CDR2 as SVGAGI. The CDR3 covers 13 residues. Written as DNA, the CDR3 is TGTGCCAGCAGTCGGGACTCCGGAGAGACCCAGTACTTC. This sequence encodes CASSRDSGETQYF.

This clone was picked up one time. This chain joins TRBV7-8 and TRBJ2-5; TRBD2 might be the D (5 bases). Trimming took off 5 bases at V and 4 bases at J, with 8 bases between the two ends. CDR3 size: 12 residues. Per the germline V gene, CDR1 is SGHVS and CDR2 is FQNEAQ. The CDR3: CASSHGVETQYF. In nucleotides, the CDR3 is TGTGCCAGCAGCCACGGGGTAGAGACCCAGTACTTC.

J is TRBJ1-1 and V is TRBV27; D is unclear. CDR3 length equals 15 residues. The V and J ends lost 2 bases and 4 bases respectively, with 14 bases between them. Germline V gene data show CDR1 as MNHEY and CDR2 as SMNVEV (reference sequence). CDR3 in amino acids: CASSLVGLSSTEAFF. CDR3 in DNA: TGTGCCAGCAGTTTAGTGGGCCTTTCGAGCACTGAAGCTTTCTTT.

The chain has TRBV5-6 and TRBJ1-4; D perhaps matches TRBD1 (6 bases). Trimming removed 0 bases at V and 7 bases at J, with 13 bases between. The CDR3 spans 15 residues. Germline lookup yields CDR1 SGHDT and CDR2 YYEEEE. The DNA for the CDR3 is TGTGCCAGCAGCTTGGGCCAGGGGTCCGGTGAAAAACTGTTTTTT. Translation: CASSLGQGSGEKLFF.

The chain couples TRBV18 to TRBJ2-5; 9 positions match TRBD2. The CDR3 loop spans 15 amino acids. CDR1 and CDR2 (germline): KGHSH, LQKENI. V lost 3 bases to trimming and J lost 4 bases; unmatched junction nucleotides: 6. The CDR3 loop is CASSPGTSRPETQYF. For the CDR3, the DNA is TGTGCCAGCTCACCCGGGACTAGCCGCCCAGAGACCCAGTACTTC.

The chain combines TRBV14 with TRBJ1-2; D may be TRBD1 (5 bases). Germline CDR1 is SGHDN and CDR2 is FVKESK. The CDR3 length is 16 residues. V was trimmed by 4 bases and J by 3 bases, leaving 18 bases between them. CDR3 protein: CASSRSTERWYYGYTF. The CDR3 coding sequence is TGTGCCAGCAGCCGTTCGACAGAGAGGTGGTACTATGGCTACACCTTC.

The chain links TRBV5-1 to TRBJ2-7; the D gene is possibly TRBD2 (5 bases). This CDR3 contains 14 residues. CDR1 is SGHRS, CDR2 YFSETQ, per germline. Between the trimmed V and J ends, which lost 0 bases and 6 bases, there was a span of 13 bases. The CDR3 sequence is CASSLVAGFGEQYF. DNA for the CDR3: TGCGCCAGCAGCTTGGTGGCGGGTTTCGGCGAGCAGTACTTC.

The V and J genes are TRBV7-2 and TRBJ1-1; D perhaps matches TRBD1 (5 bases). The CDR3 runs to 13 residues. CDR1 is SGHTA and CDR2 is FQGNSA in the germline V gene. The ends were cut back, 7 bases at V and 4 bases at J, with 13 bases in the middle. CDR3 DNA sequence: TGTGCCAGCACTTCAGGGTATCCCACTGAAGCTTTCTTT. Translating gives CASTSGYPTEAFF. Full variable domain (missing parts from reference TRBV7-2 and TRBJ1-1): GAGVSQSPSNKVTEKGKDVELRCDPISGHTALYWYRQSLGQGLEFLIYFQGNSAPDKSGLPSDRFSAERTGGSVSTLTIQRTQQEDSAVYLCASTSGYPTEAFFGQGTRLTVV.

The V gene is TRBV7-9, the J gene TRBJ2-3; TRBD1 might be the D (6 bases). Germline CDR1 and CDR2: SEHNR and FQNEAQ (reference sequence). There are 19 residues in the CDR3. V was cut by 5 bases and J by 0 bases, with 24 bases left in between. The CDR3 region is CASSPDPFPGHRSTDTQYF. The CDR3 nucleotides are TGTGCCAGCAGCCCGGACCCTTTTCCGGGACACCGAAGCACAGATACGCAGTATTTT. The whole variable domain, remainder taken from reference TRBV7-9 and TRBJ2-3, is DTGVSQNPRHKITKRGQNVTFRCDPISEHNRLYWYRQTLGQGPEFLTYFQNEAQLEKSRLLSDRFSAERPKGSFSTLEIQRTEQGDSAMYLCASSPDPFPGHRSTDTQYFGPGTRLTVL.

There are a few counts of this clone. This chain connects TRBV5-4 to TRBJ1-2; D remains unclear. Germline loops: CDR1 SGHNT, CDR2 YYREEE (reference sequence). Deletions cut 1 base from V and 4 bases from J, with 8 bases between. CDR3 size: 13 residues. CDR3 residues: CASSLLVSYGYTF. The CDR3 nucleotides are TGTGCCAGCAGCTTGTTGGTGAGCTATGGCTACACCTTC.

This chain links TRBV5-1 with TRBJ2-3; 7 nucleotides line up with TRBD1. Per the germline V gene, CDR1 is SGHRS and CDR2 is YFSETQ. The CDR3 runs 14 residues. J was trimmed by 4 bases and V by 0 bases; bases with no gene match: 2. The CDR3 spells CASSLVQGPDTQYF. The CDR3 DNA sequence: TGCGCCAGCAGCTTGGTACAGGGGCCAGATACGCAGTATTTT.

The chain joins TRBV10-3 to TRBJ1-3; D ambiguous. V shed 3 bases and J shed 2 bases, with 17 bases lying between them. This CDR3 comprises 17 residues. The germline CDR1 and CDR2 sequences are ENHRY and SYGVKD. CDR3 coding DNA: TGTGCCATCAGTGATGGTGGAGGACCGAAGGCTGGAAACACCATATATTTT. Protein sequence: CAISDGGGPKAGNTIYF.

This CDR3 is CASSHEWAQPQHF. The CDR3, as DNA: TGTGCCAGTAGTCATGAGTGGGCTCAGCCCCAGCATTTT. The chain has TRBV19 and TRBJ1-5; D is unresolved. The CDR3 is 13 amino acids. The V gene lost 5 bases and the J gene lost 6 bases, with 11 bases spanning the gap. Germline CDR1 reads LNHDA; CDR2 reads SQIVND (reference sequence).

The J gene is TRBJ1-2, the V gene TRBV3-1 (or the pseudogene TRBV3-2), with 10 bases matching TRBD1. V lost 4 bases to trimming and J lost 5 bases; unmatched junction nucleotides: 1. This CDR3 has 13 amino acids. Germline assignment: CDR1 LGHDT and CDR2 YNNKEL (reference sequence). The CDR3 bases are TGTGCCAGCAGCCGGGACAGGGGATATGGCTACACCTTC. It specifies CASSRDRGYGYTF.

CDR3 coding DNA: TGTGCCAGCAGTTTTGGGGCAGGCAAGGGCTACACCTTC. It translates to CASSFGAGKGYTF. This chain connects TRBV12-3 or TRBV12-4 to TRBJ1-2, with D maybe TRBD1 (5 bases). Trimming stripped 3 bases from V and 8 bases from J, with 13 bases between. The CDR3 is 13 amino acids.

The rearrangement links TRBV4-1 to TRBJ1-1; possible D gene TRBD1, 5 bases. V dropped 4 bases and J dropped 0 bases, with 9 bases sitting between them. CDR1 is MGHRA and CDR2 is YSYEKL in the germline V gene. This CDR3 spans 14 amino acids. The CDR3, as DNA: TGCGCCAGCAGCCGTCAGGGTATGAACACTGAAGCTTTCTTT. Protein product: CASSRQGMNTEAFF.